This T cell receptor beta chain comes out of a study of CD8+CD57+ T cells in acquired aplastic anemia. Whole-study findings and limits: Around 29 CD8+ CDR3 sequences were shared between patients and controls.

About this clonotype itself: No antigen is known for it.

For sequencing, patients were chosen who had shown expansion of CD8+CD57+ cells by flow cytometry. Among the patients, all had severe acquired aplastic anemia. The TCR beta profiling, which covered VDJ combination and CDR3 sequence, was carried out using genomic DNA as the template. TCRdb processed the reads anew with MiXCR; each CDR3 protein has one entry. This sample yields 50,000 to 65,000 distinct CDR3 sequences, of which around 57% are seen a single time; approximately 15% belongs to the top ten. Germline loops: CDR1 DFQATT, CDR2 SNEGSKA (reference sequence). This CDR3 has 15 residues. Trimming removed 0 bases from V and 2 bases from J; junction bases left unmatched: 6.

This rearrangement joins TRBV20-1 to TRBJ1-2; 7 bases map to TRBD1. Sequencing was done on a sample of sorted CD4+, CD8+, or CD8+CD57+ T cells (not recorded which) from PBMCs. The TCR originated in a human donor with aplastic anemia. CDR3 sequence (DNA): TGCAGTGCTAGAGAGACAGGGCTCCTCAACTATGGCTACACCTTC. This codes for CSARETGLLNYGYTF.